This T cell receptor beta chain was captured by sequencing in a study of OX40 agonist ivuxolimab in advanced cancers. Data came from immunoSEQ multiplex PCR; TCRdb stores just in-frame clones and leaves some out. The table lists about 150,000 clones, 85% to 95% of them singletons, with about 0.3% in the top ten. Deletions cut 2 bases from V and 3 bases from J, with 11 bases between. The CDR3 totals 14 residues. Germline V gene data show CDR1 as MNHNY and CDR2 as SVGAGI (reference sequence). The sample in question was CD4+ or CD8+ T cells sorted from blood, obtained in a trial of the OX40 agonist ivuxolimab. This rearrangement joins TRBV6-6 to TRBJ2-7, with TRBD1 as a possible D gene (5 bases). The TCR sequence derives from an adult with an advanced solid tumor such as melanoma, head and neck, liver or kidney cancer. CDR3 sequence (DNA): TGTGCCAGCAGTTACAGGGGCACCAACTACGAGCAGTACTTC. Its protein is CASSYRGTNYEQYF.